The 22 T cell receptor beta chains reported below all come from one sample, sequenced in a study of shared clonotypes between healthy human individuals. Sequencing used immunoSEQ multiplex PCR; TCRdb keeps in-frame clones, though not all of them. The data show 2 million to 2.5 million clones, less than 95% seen once. The sample was naive CD4+ T cells from PBMCs. As for subset: CD45RA+ positively selected. Every receptor here comes from a man between 18 and 29 years old in good health. Some clones in this sample may be carry-over from other donors' samples.

This rearrangement joins TRBV7-3 to TRBJ1-3; tentative D call: TRBD1 (6 bases). Germline V CDR1 and CDR2: SGHTA, FQGTGA. V lost 2 bases, J lost 2 bases, and 10 bases lay in between. There are 15 residues in the CDR3. The CDR3 bases are TGTGCCAGCAGCTTACCCACAGGGACTGGAAACACCATATATTTT. Translation: CASSLPTGTGNTIYF.

Notes on this clone: The same CDR3 is also encoded by other DNA sequences in this sample. V and J are TRBV5-1 and TRBJ2-1; D perhaps matches TRBD2 (6 bases). The germline V and J ends were trimmed by 0 bases and 0 bases, with 7 bases remaining between them. Per germline, CDR1 SGHRS and CDR2 YFSETQ. The CDR3 is 15 residues long. CDR3: CASSLATSSYNEQFF. CDR3 sequence (DNA): TGCGCCAGCAGCTTGGCGACTAGCTCCTACAATGAGCAGTTCTTC.

The chain links TRBV5-4 to TRBJ2-1, with TRBD2 identical over 7 bases. Looked up from germline, CDR1 is SGHNT and CDR2 is YYREEE (reference sequence). The trim removed 3 bases at V and 5 bases at J, leaving 11 bases unmatched. There are 16 residues in the CDR3. CDR3 sequence: CASSSEAGLGDNEQFF. The CDR3, as DNA: TGTGCCAGCAGCTCGGAAGCGGGATTGGGGGACAATGAGCAGTTCTTC.

This clone showed up just once. The chain joins TRBV5-5 to TRBJ2-3; TRBD2 aligns across 12 bases. The length of the CDR3 is 16 residues. V lost 5 bases, J lost 2 bases, and 6 bases stayed unmatched. The germline V gene encodes CDR1 SGHKS and CDR2 YYEKEE (reference sequence). CDR3 protein: CASRPGLAGFTDTQYF. CDR3 DNA: TGTGCCAGCAGGCCCGGACTAGCGGGATTCACAGATACGCAGTATTTT.

V and J are TRBV7-9 and TRBJ2-7; D not certain. Trimming removed 1 base from V and 7 bases from J, with 17 bases in between. This CDR3 spans 15 amino acids. CDR1 is SEHNR, CDR2 FQNEAQ, per germline (reference sequence). CDR3 nucleotides: TGTGCCAGCAGCTTAGACACAGCCTCTCCTTTGGAGCAGTACTTC. This codes for CASSLDTASPLEQYF.

The V and J genes are TRBV28 and TRBJ1-1; maybe TRBD1 (5 bases). The germline V gene encodes CDR1 MDHEN and CDR2 SYDVKM. CDR3 length: 12 residues. V shed 8 bases and J shed 5 bases, with 12 bases lying between them. The CDR3 coding sequence is TGTGCCAGCTCTCAATGGGGGACTGAAGCTTTCTTT. It codes for CASSQWGTEAFF. Full variable domain (remainder filled in from reference TRBV28 and TRBJ1-1): DVKVTQSSRYLVKRTGEKVFLECVQDMDHENMFWYRQDPGLGLRLIYFSYDVKMKEKGDIPEGYSVSREKKERFSLILESASTNQTSMYLCASSQWGTEAFFGQGTRLTVV.

This sequence joins TRBV6-1 and TRBJ1-3; D uncertain. V lost 5 bases to trimming and J lost 0 bases, with 8 bases between them. Germline lookup yields CDR1 MNHNS and CDR2 SASEGT. The CDR3 consists of 14 residues. CDR3 protein: CASSLTASGNTIYF. DNA for the CDR3: TGTGCCAGCAGTCTTACAGCCTCTGGAAACACCATATATTTT.

The chain links TRBV11-2 to TRBJ2-7; 9 bases match TRBD1. V lost 5 bases and J lost 2; bases outside the gene matches: 13. CDR3 length: 17 amino acids. Germline V CDR1 and CDR2: SGHAT, FQNNGV. This CDR3 reads CASSETLGWDRAYEQYF. DNA of the CDR3: TGTGCCAGCAGCGAGACGTTGGGGTGGGACAGGGCCTACGAGCAGTACTTC.

The rearrangement links TRBV6-6 to TRBJ1-3; D unresolved. Germline V CDR1 and CDR2: MNHNY, SVGAGI (reference sequence). V was cut by 8 bases and J by 3 bases, with 8 bases left in between. The CDR3 has 12 residues. The CDR3 nucleotides read TGTGCCAGCTCGAGCCTTGGAAACACCATATATTTT. Translated: CASSSLGNTIYF.

V usage is TRBV28 and J usage is TRBJ2-7; TRBD2 agrees at 7 bases. The V and J ends lost 10 bases and 0 bases, in that order; junction bases with no gene match: 15. The CDR3 sequence is 16 residues long. Germline values: CDR1 MDHEN, CDR2 SYDVKM. CDR3 region: CAITHARPGGSYEQYF. The CDR3 nucleotides are TGTGCCATCACCCACGCCCGTCCGGGGGGCTCCTACGAGCAGTACTTC.

V and J are TRBV7-3 and TRBJ2-7; 8 nucleotides agree with TRBD1. This CDR3 is 14 amino acids long. CDR1 SGHTA and CDR2 FQGTGA come from the germline V gene. The trim removed 7 bases at V and 4 bases at J, leaving 9 bases unmatched. In nucleotides, the CDR3 is TGTGCCAGCATCCCGGGACAGGCCAGTTACGAGCAGTACTTC. Protein sequence: CASIPGQASYEQYF. Supplemented by reference TRBV7-3 and TRBJ2-7, the full variable domain reads GAGVSQTPSNKVTEKGKYVELRCDPISGHTALYWYRQSLGQGPEFLIYFQGTGAADDSGLPNDRFFAVRPEGSVSTLKIQRTERGDSAVYLCASIPGQASYEQYFGPGTRLTVT.

The rearrangement uses TRBV6-1 and TRBJ2-7, with TRBD2 matching 15 bases. Germline CDR1 is MNHNS and CDR2 is SASEGT. This CDR3 is built from 15 residues. The V and J ends lost 4 bases and 7 bases, in that order; junction bases with no gene match: 5. CDR3: CASSGWTSGRVEQYF. The CDR3 coding sequence is TGTGCCAGCAGTGGATGGACTAGCGGGAGGGTTGAGCAGTACTTC.

The V call is TRBV9, the J call TRBJ2-4; 9 bases match TRBD2. The CDR3 spans 16 residues. The germline V gene encodes CDR1 SGDLS and CDR2 YYNGEE. V lost 0 bases and J lost 8; bases outside the gene matches: 9. Written as DNA, the CDR3 is TGTGCCAGCAGCGTAGGGATAGCGGGAGTTAGGGACATTCAGTACTTC. Translated: CASSVGIAGVRDIQYF.

The V call is TRBV7-3, the J call TRBJ2-3, with D hard to call. V dropped 7 bases and J dropped 6 bases, with 14 bases sitting between them. The CDR3 is 13 amino acids. Germline CDR1 SGHTA, CDR2 FQGTGA. The CDR3 nucleotides read TGTGCCAGCACCCCCAACCATGGGGATACGCAGTATTTT. Translated, it gives CASTPNHGDTQYF.

This clone was detected a few times. The CDR3 spells CASSDPTTGNTGELFF. The CDR3 DNA reads TGTGCCAGCAGTGACCCTACAACAGGAAACACCGGGGAGCTGTTTTTT. The V call is TRBV6-1, the J call TRBJ2-2; D perhaps matches TRBD1 (5 bases). Per germline, CDR1 MNHNS and CDR2 SASEGT. Trimming removed 3 bases at V and 2 bases at J, with 13 bases between. There are 16 residues in the CDR3.

This clone was counted a single time. CDR3 residues: CASGPLDRESYGYTF. The CDR3 DNA reads as TGTGCCAGCGGCCCCCTGGACAGGGAAAGCTATGGCTACACCTTC. J is TRBJ1-2 and V is TRBV6-1, with 8 bases aligning to TRBD1. The ends lost 8 bases at V and 4 bases at J; junction bases unmatched: 12. The CDR3 has 15 amino acids. Germline CDR1 is MNHNS and CDR2 is SASEGT.

CDR3 amino acids: CASSSIRGHGYEQYF. The DNA of the CDR3 is TGTGCCAGCAGCTCCATCCGGGGACACGGGTACGAGCAGTACTTC. V and J are TRBV5-4 and TRBJ2-5; the D gene is possibly TRBD1 (6 bases). Near its end, the DNA agrees better with TRBJ2-7, so the J call may be wrong. CDR1 is SGHNT, CDR2 YYREEE, per germline (reference sequence). This CDR3 is built from 15 residues.

CDR3 nucleotide sequence: TGTGCCAGCAGCGTAGATGGAATCTGGTCTTCCGAGCAGTACTTC. Translating it yields CASSVDGIWSSEQYF. This chain joins TRBV9 and TRBJ2-7; D gene ambiguous. The V end was cut by 0 bases, the J end by 6 bases, with 16 bases between. CDR3 length equals 15 residues. The V gene's germline CDR1 is SGDLS and CDR2 YYNGEE.

The chain links TRBV6-5 to TRBJ1-1, with 7 bases lining up with TRBD1. Germline CDR1 MNHEY, CDR2 SVGAGI. The CDR3 is made up of 15 amino acids. The junction had 6 bases not matched to a gene; V was cut back by 0 bases and J by 5 bases. The CDR3: CASSYSSRGFTEAFF. CDR3 in DNA: TGTGCCAGCAGTTACTCATCCAGGGGGTTTACTGAAGCTTTCTTT.

This sequence joins TRBV5-4 and TRBJ2-5; D possibly corresponds to TRBD2 (5 bases). Germline CDR1 reads SGHNT; CDR2 reads YYREEE (reference sequence). The CDR3 totals 13 residues. V lost 4 bases to trimming and J lost 5 bases, with 12 bases between them. The CDR3: CASSTRTGETQYF. CDR3 sequence (DNA): TGTGCCAGCAGCACCCGGACGGGGGAGACCCAGTACTTC.

The V gene is TRBV10-1, the J gene TRBJ1-2; D might be TRBD1 (6 bases). The V gene's germline CDR1 is WNHNN and CDR2 SYGVQD (reference sequence). V dropped 8 bases and J dropped 4 bases, with 20 bases sitting between them. The CDR3 runs 15 residues. In DNA, the CDR3 is TGCGCCAGCCGGGGGGCAGGGGAGGACTTCTATGGCTACACCTTC. The encoded protein is CASRGAGEDFYGYTF.

This chain uses TRBV19 with TRBJ2-1, with D maybe TRBD2 (6 bases). Deletions cut 3 bases from V and 9 bases from J, with 18 bases between. Germline loops: CDR1 LNHDA, CDR2 SQIVND (reference sequence). This CDR3 contains 15 residues. The CDR3 loop is CASSIVARDGIEQFF. The CDR3 nucleotides read TGTGCCAGTAGTATCGTGGCGCGGGATGGGATTGAGCAGTTCTTC. Combining the CDR3 with reference TRBV19 and TRBJ2-1 gives the whole variable domain DGGITQSPKYLFRKEGQNVTLSCEQNLNHDAMYWYRQDPGQGLRLIYYSQIVNDFQKGDIAEGYSVSREKKESFPLTVTSAQKNPTAFYLCASSIVARDGIEQFFGPGTRLTVL.